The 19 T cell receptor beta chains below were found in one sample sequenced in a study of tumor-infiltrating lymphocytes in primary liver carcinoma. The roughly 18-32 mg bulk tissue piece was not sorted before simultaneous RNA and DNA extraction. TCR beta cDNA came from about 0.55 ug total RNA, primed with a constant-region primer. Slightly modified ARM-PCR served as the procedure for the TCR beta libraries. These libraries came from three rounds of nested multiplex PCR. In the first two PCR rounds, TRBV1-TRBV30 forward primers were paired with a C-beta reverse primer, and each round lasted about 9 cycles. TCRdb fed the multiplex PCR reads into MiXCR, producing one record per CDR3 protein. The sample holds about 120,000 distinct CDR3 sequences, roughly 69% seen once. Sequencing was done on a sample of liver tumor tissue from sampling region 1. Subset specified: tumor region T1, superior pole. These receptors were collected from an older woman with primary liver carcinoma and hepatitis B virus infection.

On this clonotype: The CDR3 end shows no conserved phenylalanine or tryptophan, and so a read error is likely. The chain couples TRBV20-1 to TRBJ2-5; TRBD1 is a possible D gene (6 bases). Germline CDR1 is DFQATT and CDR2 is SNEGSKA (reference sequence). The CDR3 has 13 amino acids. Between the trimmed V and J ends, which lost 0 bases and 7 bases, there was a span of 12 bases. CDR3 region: CSARDAGERTQYS. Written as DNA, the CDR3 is TGCAGTGCTAGAGATGCAGGGGAACGGACCCAGTACTCC.

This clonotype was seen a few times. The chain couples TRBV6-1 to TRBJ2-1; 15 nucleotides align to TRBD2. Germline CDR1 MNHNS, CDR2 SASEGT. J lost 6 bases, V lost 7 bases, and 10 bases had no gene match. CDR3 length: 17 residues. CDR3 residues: CASMWGTSGRPCNEQFF. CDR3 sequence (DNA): TGTGCCAGCATGTGGGGGACTAGCGGGAGGCCCTGCAATGAGCAGTTCTTC.

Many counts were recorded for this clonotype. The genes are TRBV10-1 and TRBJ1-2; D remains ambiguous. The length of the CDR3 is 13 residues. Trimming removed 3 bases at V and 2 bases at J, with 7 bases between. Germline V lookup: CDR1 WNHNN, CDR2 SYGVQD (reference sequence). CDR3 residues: CASSDRRNYGYTF. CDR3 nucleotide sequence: TGCGCCAGCAGTGACAGGCGAAACTATGGCTACACCTTC.

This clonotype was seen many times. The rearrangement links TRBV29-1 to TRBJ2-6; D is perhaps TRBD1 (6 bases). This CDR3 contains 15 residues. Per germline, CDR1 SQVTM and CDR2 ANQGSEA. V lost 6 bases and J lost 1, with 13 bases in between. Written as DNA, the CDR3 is TGCAGCGTCCGACCAACAGGGTCTGGGGCCAACGTCCTGACTTTC. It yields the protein CSVRPTGSGANVLTF.

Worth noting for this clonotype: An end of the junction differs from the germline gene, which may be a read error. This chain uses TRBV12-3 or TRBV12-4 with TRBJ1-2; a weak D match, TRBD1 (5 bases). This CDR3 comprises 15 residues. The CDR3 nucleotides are TGTGCCAGCAGTACCCAGGGCAGGCCCGTCTATGGATACACCTTC. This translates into CASSTQGRPVYGYTF.

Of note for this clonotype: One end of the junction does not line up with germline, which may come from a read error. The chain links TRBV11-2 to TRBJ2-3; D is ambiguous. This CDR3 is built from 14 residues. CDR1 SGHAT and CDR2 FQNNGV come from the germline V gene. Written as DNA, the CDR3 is TGTGCCAGCAGCATAGTTGTGAGCACAGATACGCACTATTTT. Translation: CASSIVVSTDTHYF.

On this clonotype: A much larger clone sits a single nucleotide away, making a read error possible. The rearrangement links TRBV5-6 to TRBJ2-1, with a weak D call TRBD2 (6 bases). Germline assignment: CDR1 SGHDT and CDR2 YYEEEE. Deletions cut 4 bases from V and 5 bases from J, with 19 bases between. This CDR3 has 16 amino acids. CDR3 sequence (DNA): TGTGCCAGCAGCGATGACGGCGGGACCAACAACAATGAGCAGTTCTTC. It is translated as CASSDDGGTNNNEQFF.

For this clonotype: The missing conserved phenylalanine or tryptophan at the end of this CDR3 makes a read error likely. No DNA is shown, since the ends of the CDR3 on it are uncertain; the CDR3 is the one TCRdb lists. The CDR3 here is CASSLQGTGNEQLL. The V gene is TRBV11-2, the J gene TRBJ2-1; the table names TRBD1, a call not compared with the DNA. The CDR3 is 14 residues long, ends included. The germline gives CDR1 SGHAT, CDR2 FQNNGV.

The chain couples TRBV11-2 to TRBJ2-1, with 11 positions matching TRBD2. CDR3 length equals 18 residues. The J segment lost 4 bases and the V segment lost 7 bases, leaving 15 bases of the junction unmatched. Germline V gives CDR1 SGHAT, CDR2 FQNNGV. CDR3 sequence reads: CASNSLRSGRVSYNEQFF. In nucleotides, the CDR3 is TGTGCCAGCAACTCTCTGCGTAGCGGGAGGGTGTCTTACAATGAGCAGTTCTTC.

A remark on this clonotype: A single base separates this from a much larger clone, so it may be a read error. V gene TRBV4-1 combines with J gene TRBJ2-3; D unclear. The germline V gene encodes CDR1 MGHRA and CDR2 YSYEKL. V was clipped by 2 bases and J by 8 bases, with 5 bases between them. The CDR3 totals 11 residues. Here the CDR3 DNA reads TGCGCCAGCAGCCAACTAGTTACGCAGTATTTT. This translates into CASSQLVTQYF.

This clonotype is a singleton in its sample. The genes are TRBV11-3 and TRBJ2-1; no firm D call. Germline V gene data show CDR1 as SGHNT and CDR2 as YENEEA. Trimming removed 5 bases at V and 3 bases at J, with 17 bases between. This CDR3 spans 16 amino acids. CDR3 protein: CASSPPRDPNYNEQFF. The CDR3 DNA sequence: TGTGCCAGCAGCCCCCCCAGAGATCCCAACTACAATGAGCAGTTCTTC.

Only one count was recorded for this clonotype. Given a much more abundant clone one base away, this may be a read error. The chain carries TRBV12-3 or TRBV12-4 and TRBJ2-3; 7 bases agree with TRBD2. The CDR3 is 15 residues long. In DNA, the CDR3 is TGTACCAGCAGTTTAAGCGGGACCTACACAGATACGCAGTATTTT. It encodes CTSSLSGTYTDTQYF.

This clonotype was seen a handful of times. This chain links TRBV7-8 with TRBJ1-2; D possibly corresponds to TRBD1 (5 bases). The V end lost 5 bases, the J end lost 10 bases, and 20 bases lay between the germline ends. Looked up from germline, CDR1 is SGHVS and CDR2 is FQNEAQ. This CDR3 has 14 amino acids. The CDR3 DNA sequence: TGTGCCAGCAGCCCGACGGGGGAGGCGGGTGACTACACCTTC. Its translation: CASSPTGEAGDYTF. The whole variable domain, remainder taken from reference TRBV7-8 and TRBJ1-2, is GAGVSQSPRYKVAKRGQDVALRCDPISGHVSLFWYQQALGQGPEFLTYFQNEAQLDKSGLPSDRFFAERPEGSVSTLKIQRTQQEDSAVYLCASSPTGEAGDYTFGSGTRLTVV.

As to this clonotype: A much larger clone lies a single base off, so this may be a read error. The CDR3: CASSLYVSSGSDEQFF. As DNA, the CDR3 is TGTGCCAGCAGTTTATATGTTAGTAGCGGGAGCGATGAGCAGTTCTTC. The rearrangement links TRBV12-3 or TRBV12-4 to TRBJ2-1; 9 positions match TRBD2. This CDR3 spans 16 amino acids. V lost 2 bases, J lost 8 bases, and 10 bases stayed unmatched.

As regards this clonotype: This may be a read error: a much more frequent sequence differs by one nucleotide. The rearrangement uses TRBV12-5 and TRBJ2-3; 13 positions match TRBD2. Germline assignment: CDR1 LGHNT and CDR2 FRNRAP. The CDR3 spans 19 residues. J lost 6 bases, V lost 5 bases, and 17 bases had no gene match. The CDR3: CASGIPGLAGIGVTDTQYF. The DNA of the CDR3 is TGTGCTAGTGGTATCCCGGGACTAGCGGGAATTGGCGTTACGGATACGCAGTATTTT. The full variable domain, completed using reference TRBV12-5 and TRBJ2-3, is DARVTQTPRHKVTEMGQEVTMRCQPILGHNTVFWYRQTMMQGLELLAYFRNRAPLDDSGMPKDRFSAEMPDATLATLKIQPSEPRDSAVYFCASGIPGLAGIGVTDTQYFGPGTRLTVL.

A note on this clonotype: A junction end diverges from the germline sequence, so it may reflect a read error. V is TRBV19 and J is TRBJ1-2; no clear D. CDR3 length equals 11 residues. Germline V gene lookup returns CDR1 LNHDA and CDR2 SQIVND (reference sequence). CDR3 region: CASSIFDGYTF. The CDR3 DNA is TGTGCCAGTAGTATATTCGATGGCTACACATTC.

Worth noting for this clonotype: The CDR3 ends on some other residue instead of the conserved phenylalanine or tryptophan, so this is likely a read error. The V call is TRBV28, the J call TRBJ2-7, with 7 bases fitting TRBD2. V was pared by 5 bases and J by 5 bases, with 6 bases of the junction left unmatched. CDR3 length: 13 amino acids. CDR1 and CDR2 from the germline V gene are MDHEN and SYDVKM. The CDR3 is CASSSGIPHEQYL. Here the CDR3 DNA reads TGTGCCAGCAGTAGCGGGATCCCCCACGAGCAGTACTTA.

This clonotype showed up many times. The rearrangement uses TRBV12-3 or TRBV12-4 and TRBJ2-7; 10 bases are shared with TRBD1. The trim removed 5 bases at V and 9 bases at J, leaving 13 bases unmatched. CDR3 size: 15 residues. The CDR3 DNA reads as TGTGCCAGCAGTCCTGACAGGGGGCTTAACAACAGGCAGTACTTC. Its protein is CASSPDRGLNNRQYF.

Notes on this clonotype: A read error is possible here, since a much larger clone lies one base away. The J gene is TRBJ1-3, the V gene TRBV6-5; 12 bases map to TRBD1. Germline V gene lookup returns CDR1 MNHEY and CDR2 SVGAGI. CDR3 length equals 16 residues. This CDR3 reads CASSYGTGGTGKTIYF. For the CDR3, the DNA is TGTGCCAGCAGTTACGGGACAGGGGGCACTGGAAAAACCATATATTTT.